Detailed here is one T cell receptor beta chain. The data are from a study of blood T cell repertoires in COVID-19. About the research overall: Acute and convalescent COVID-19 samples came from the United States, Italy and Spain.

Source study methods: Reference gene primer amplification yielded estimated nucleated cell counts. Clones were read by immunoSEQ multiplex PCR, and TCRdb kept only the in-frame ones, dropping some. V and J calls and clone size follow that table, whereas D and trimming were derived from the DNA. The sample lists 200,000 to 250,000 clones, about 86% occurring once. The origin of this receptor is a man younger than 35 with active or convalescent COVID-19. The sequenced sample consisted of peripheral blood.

The CDR3 nucleotides read TGTGCCACCAGCAGAGATCGGTCTAGCGGGACCTACGAGCAGTACTTC. It is translated as CATSRDRSSGTYEQYF. This sequence joins TRBV15 and TRBJ2-7, with 9 bases that match TRBD2. From germline, CDR1 is LNHNV and CDR2 YYDKDF (reference sequence). The V segment lost 0 bases and the J segment 2 bases; nucleotides outside the gene matches: 5. This CDR3 contains 16 residues.